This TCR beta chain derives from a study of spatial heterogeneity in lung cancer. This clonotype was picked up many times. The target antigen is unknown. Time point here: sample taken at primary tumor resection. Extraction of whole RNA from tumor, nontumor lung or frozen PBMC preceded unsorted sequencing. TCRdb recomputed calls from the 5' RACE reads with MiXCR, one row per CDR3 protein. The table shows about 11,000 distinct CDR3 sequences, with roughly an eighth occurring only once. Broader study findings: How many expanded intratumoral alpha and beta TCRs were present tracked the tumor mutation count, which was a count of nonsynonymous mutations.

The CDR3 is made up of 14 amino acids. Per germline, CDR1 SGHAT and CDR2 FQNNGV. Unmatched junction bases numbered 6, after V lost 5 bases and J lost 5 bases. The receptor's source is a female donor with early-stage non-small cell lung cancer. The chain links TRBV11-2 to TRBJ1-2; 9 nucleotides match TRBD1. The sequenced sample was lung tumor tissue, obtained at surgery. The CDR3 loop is CASSTSDRGYGYTF. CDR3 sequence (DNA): TGTGCCAGCAGCACCTCCGACAGGGGGTATGGCTACACCTTC.